A selection of T cell receptor beta chains follows, all from one sample in a study of blood T cell repertoires in COVID-19. Produced via immunoSEQ multiplex PCR; TCRdb's table is partial and in-frame only. Of fewer than 300,000 clones listed, around 84% are singletons. The sequenced material came from PBMCs or T cells enriched from blood (not recorded which). The receptors were sampled from a woman aged 45-60 years who had recovered from COVID-19. CDR3s include the opening cysteine and the closing phenylalanine or tryptophan. D genes are given only for firm matches. Only part of the rows carry a size: once, few, many, or a class if the clone is expanded.

>.|TRBV6-5|TRBJ2-1|TRBD1
TGTGCCAGCAGTTACGGACAGGGCTACTACAATGAGCAGTTCTTC
CASSYGQGYYNEQFF
>.|TRBV7-6|TRBJ1-3|.
TGTGCCAGCAGCTTAAGAGGCAGATCTGGAAACACCATATATTTT
CASSLRGRSGNTIYF
>.|TRBV11-1|TRBJ2-7|.
TGTGCCAGCAGCTCCGCCCCAGGGGTCTACGAGCAGTACTTC
CASSSAPGVYEQYF
>.|TRBV5-4|TRBJ2-1|.
TGTGCCAGCAGCTCGTTGCGATACAATGAGCAGTTCTTC
CASSSLRYNEQFF
>.|TRBV12-3/TRBV12-4|TRBJ2-7|TRBD2
TGTGCCAGCACCTTCGGGGGGATCGGGGAGCAGTACTTC
CASTFGGIGEQYF
>.|TRBV28|TRBJ1-2|.
TGTGCCAGCAGTTGGCAGGGTGGGGGCTACACCTTC
CASSWQGGGYTF
>once|TRBV11-2|TRBJ2-7|TRBD2
TGTGCCAGCAGCGCCATAGGGCGGGAGTCCGAGCAGTACTTC
CASSAIGRESEQYF
>.|TRBV7-5|TRBJ2-7|.
TGTGTCAGAAGCTTGACCTCGGCGGGCGACGAGCAGTACTTC
CVRSLTSAGDEQYF
>.|TRBV19|TRBJ2-7|.
TGTGCCAGTAGTGGGCAGAGCTCCTACGAGCAGTACTTC
CASSGQSSYEQYF
>.|TRBV19|TRBJ1-1|.
TGTGCCAGTAGTTTACGACGGTGGGAGACTGAAGCTTTCTTT
CASSLRRWETEAFF
>many|TRBV5-6|TRBJ2-7|.
TGTGCCAGCAGCTTGGGGAGGGCGTCCTACGAGCAGTACTTC
CASSLGRASYEQYF
>.|TRBV7-9|TRBJ2-3|TRBD2
TGTGCCAGCAGCGCGACTAGCTCTGGGCATGATACGCAGTATTTT
CASSATSSGHDTQYF
>.|TRBV6-2/TRBV6-3|TRBJ2-1|.
TGTGCCAGCAGTTCGCCTTTTACAGCTAAAGTTAATGAGCAGTTCTTC
CASSSPFTAKVNEQFF
>.|TRBV7-9|TRBJ1-4|TRBD1
TGTGCCAGCAGCTTTAGACAGGGTGGTGAAAAACTGTTTTTT
CASSFRQGGEKLFF
>.|TRBV3-1/TRBV3-2|TRBJ2-7|.
TGTGCCAGCAGCCAAGCCACAGGTAAGATCTACGAGCAGTACTTC
CASSQATGKIYEQYF
>.|TRBV25-1|TRBJ1-6|.
TGTGCCAGCAGTGAATCTCAGGCCAGCTTCAATTCACCCCTCCACTTT
CASSESQASFNSPLHF
>few|TRBV30|TRBJ2-7|TRBD2
TGTGCCTGGAGCCAGGGGACTAGCGGATACTACGAGCAGTACTTC
CAWSQGTSGYYEQYF
>.|TRBV6-2/TRBV6-3|TRBJ2-7|.
TGTGCCAGCAGTTACGAATTATTGAGCTCCTACGAGCAGTACTTC
CASSYELLSSYEQYF
>.|TRBV18|TRBJ2-5|TRBD2
TGTGCCAGCTCACCGGCGACTAGCGGGGCGCGGGAGACCCAGTACTTC
CASSPATSGARETQYF
>.|TRBV6-5|TRBJ2-7|TRBD2
TGTGCCAGCAGACCAAGCGGGAGGGCCTACGAGCAGTACTTC
CASRPSGRAYEQYF
>.|TRBV28|TRBJ1-6|TRBD1
TGTGCCAGCAGTTTATTAAGGAAAGGGACAGGGAATAATTCACCCCTCCACTTT
CASSLLRKGTGNNSPLHF
>.|TRBV29-1|TRBJ1-5|TRBD1
TGCAGCGTTAAGACAGGGTCGGCTCAGCCCCAGCATTTT
CSVKTGSAQPQHF
>.|TRBV30|TRBJ1-1|TRBD1
TGTGCCTGGAAGGTGACAGGGTCTTGGACTGAAGCTTTCTTT
CAWKVTGSWTEAFF
>.|TRBV5-4|TRBJ1-1|TRBD1
TGTGCCAGCAGCTTGGGATCAGACAGGGGGTCCTTTTTT
CASSLGSDRGSFF
>.|TRBV27|TRBJ2-7|TRBD2
TGTGCCAGCCGGGGTCTGGCGGGAGGCTACGAGCAGTACTTC
CASRGLAGGYEQYF
>.|TRBV27|TRBJ1-1|.
TGTGCCAGCAGTTTATCGAGGGGGTTGAACACTGAAGCTTTCTTT
CASSLSRGLNTEAFF
>few|TRBV7-9|TRBJ1-3|.
TGTGCCAGCAGCTTAGTCGTTGGGCAGGGGTGGTACCCTGGAAACACCATATATTTT
CASSLVVGQGWYPGNTIYF
>.|TRBV4-3|TRBJ2-3|TRBD1
TGCGCCAGCAGCCCCAAACCCACTACAGGGGCTGGAGATACGCAGTATTTT
CASSPKPTTGAGDTQYF
>.|TRBV4-2|TRBJ2-6|.
TGTGCCAGCAGCCAAGCCTATATACAGGTATCTGGGGCCAACGTCCTGACTTTC
CASSQAYIQVSGANVLTF
>.|TRBV18|TRBJ1-1|.
TGTGCCAGCTCACCCCCCGTCTGGGGGACAAGCACTGAAGCTTTCTTT
CASSPPVWGTSTEAFF
>once|TRBV23-1|TRBJ1-5|TRBD1
TGCGCCAGCAGTCACGGACAGGGGGGATGCGCAGTTGATTGCAATCAGCCCCAGCATTTT
CASSHGQGGCAVDCNQPQHF
>.|TRBV11-3|TRBJ2-2|TRBD1
TGTGCCAGCAGCCCTAAACAGGGGAAGAACACCGGGGAGCTGTTTTTT
CASSPKQGKNTGELFF
>.|TRBV5-1|TRBJ2-3|.
TGCGCCAGCAGCTTGGCCCCGGGGGGCGGTACAGATACGCAGTATTTT
CASSLAPGGGTDTQYF
>.|TRBV27|TRBJ1-6|TRBD1
TGTGCCAGCAGTTTCGGGACAGGACCTTCACCCCTCCACTTT
CASSFGTGPSPLHF
>.|TRBV5-4|TRBJ1-1|TRBD1
TGTGCCAGCAGATATGGACAGGGGAACACTGAAGCTTTCTTT
CASRYGQGNTEAFF
>.|TRBV13|TRBJ2-1|.
TGTGCCAGCAGCTCTTTGGCGGGGGACAATGAGCGGTTCTTC
CASSSLAGDNERFF
>.|TRBV5-1|TRBJ2-7|.
TGCGCCAGCAGCTGGGACACGACAACCGAGCAGTACTTC
CASSWDTTTEQYF
>.|TRBV19|TRBJ2-4|TRBD2
TGTGCCAGTAGGCCTAGCGGGATAGGTGTAGACATTCAGTACTTC
CASRPSGIGVDIQYF
>.|TRBV6-2/TRBV6-3|TRBJ2-3|TRBD2
TGTGCCAGCAGTTACTATCTAGCGGCACATCCCAGCCAAGTGGCAGATACGCAGTATTTT
CASSYYLAAHPSQVADTQYF
>.|TRBV2|TRBJ2-7|TRBD2
TGTGCCAGCACAGGGTCCCTTCTAGCGGCGAACGGCGAGCAGTACTTC
CASTGSLLAANGEQYF